Listed here are 7 T cell receptor beta chains from one sample, sequenced in a study of cytomegalovirus exposure and HLA in healthy donors. Assay used: immunoSEQ multiplex PCR; TCRdb lists only in-frame clones, some missing. This table holds about 170,000 clones, 85% to 90% found once. The specimen was PBMCs. The source of these receptors is a woman aged 25 to 39 in good health and CMV-seronegative.

V gene TRBV10-3 combines with J gene TRBJ2-7; weak D call: TRBD1 (6 bases). Germline CDR1 and CDR2: ENHRY and SYGVKD. The V and J ends lost 0 bases and 3 bases respectively, with 12 bases between them. The length of the CDR3 is 15 residues. The CDR3 reads CAISESEDSHYEQYF. As DNA, the CDR3 is TGTGCCATCAGTGAGTCCGAGGACAGTCACTACGAGCAGTACTTC.

This clone was observed a single time. The V call is TRBV5-1, the J call TRBJ1-2, with no clear D. From germline, CDR1 is SGHRS and CDR2 YFSETQ. CDR3 length: 19 residues. V lost 4 bases and J lost 8, with 33 bases in between. The CDR3 sequence: CASSNNPFETPFKALGYTF. The CDR3 DNA reads as TGCGCCAGCAGCAACAACCCTTTTGAGACTCCATTTAAGGCTCTAGGCTACACCTTC. Together with reference TRBV5-1 and TRBJ1-2, the CDR3 gives the full variable domain: KAGVTQTPRYLIKTRGQQVTLSCSPISGHRSVSWYQQTPGQGLQFLFEYFSETQRNKGNFPGRFSGRQFSNSRSEMNVSTLELGDSALYLCASSNNPFETPFKALGYTFGSGTRLTVV.

The genes are TRBV7-9 and TRBJ2-7; D might be TRBD1 (5 bases). Per the germline V gene, CDR1 is SEHNR and CDR2 is FQNEAQ (reference sequence). The CDR3 has 16 residues. V shed 0 bases and J shed 1 base, with 13 bases lying between them. CDR3 sequence reads: CASSLAGQGSSYEQYF. The CDR3 DNA reads TGTGCCAGCAGCTTAGCAGGGCAGGGATCTTCCTACGAGCAGTACTTC.

This rearrangement joins TRBV6-5 to TRBJ2-5, with D tentatively TRBD2 (5 bases). In germline, CDR1 is MNHEY, CDR2 SVGAGI. The CDR3 has 14 residues. Trimming removed 4 bases from V and 3 bases from J, with 12 bases in between. This chain's CDR3 is CASSSTGIEETQYF. CDR3 sequence (DNA): TGTGCCAGCAGTTCCACCGGGATTGAAGAGACCCAGTACTTC.

The chain combines TRBV18 with TRBJ2-5; 13 nucleotides agree with TRBD2. CDR3 size: 15 residues. Unmatched junction bases numbered 5, after V lost 6 bases and J lost 4 bases. Germline CDR1 and CDR2: KGHSH and LQKENI. In nucleotides, the CDR3 is TGTGCCAGCTCGGGACTAGCGGGACAGGGAGAGACCCAGTACTTC. It yields the protein CASSGLAGQGETQYF.

This chain connects TRBV30 to TRBJ1-2; 9 nucleotides line up with TRBD1. After removal of 0 bases from V and 0 bases from J, the junction contained 2 bases not matched to a gene. The germline V gene has CDR1 GTSNPN and CDR2 SVGIG (reference sequence). This CDR3 is 15 amino acids long. The DNA of the CDR3 is TGTGCCTGGAGTGTACAGGGGGCGCCTAACTATGGCTACACCTTC. Encoded protein: CAWSVQGAPNYGYTF.

The J gene is TRBJ2-7, the V gene TRBV30, with D perhaps matching TRBD1 (6 bases). The V and J ends lost 0 bases and 7 bases respectively, with 10 bases between them. Germline CDR1 GTSNPN, CDR2 SVGIG (reference sequence). CDR3 length equals 12 residues. The CDR3 reads CAWSVQGLEQYF. Here the CDR3 DNA reads TGTGCCTGGAGTGTACAGGGTTTAGAGCAGTACTTC.